Shown below are 17 T cell receptor beta chains from a single sample sequenced in a study of neurological immune-mediated disorders. TCRdb re-analysed the 5' RACE reads in MiXCR, keeping a single row per CDR3 protein. The sample yields under 90,000 distinct CDR3 sequences, 10% to 13% seen once. Sequencing input: PBMCs. The origin of the receptors is a man aged 35 to 55 in good health.

This clonotype came up a few times. The chain joins TRBV20-1 to TRBJ2-7; D remains ambiguous. CDR3 length equals 13 residues. Germline V gene data show CDR1 as DFQATT and CDR2 as SNEGSKA (reference sequence). The V end was cut by 1 base, the J end by 3 bases, with 10 bases between. CDR3 protein: CSARGTVIYEQYF. CDR3 DNA: TGCAGTGCTAGAGGGACGGTCATCTACGAGCAGTACTTC.

This clonotype has at least ten counts. The gene calls are TRBV7-2 and TRBJ2-7; weak D call: TRBD1 (5 bases). Trimming shortened V by 2 bases and J by 6 bases, and 14 bases separated the two germline ends. Germline-derived CDR1 and CDR2 are SGHTA and FQGNSA. The CDR3 runs 14 residues. The CDR3 loop reads CASSLSQGMGEQYF. CDR3 bases: TGTGCCAGCAGCTTAAGTCAGGGTATGGGCGAGCAGTACTTC.

The chain is built from TRBV11-2 and TRBJ2-1; possibly TRBD2 for D (5 bases). Germline CDR1 and CDR2: SGHAT and FQNNGV. V was pared by 4 bases and J by 1 base, with 17 bases between. The CDR3 extends over 17 amino acids. CDR3 sequence: CASSSHQDGGSYNEQFF. The CDR3 DNA follows: TGTGCCAGCAGCTCGCACCAGGACGGAGGATCCTACAATGAGCAGTTCTTC.

The table lists this clonotype with many counts. V usage is TRBV7-9 and J usage is TRBJ2-3; unclear D gene. CDR3 size: 13 residues. The V gene lost 7 bases and the J gene lost 8 bases, with 16 bases spanning the gap. Per the germline V gene, CDR1 is SEHNR and CDR2 is FQNEAQ (reference sequence). CDR3: CASIQGPRGTQYF. CDR3 DNA: TGTGCCAGCATCCAAGGACCCCGCGGTACGCAGTATTTT.

This clonotype appeared many times. The chain links TRBV7-3 to TRBJ2-1; D possibly corresponds to TRBD1 (6 bases). The germline V gene encodes CDR1 SGHTA and CDR2 FQGTGA. The V end lost 5 bases, the J end lost 4 bases, and 18 bases lay between the germline ends. This CDR3 is 16 amino acids long. The CDR3 reads CASSPSQTGPYNEQFF. The CDR3, as DNA: TGTGCCAGCAGCCCCTCCCAGACAGGACCATACAATGAGCAGTTCTTC.

In its sample, this clonotype was seen many times. The V and J genes are TRBV5-1 and TRBJ2-3, with 14 bases lining up with TRBD2. Germline-derived CDR1 and CDR2 are SGHRS and YFSETQ. The CDR3 is made up of 17 amino acids. V lost 1 base to trimming and J lost 3 bases; unmatched junction nucleotides: 4. This chain's CDR3 is CASSLTGLAGVTDTQYF. The CDR3 bases are TGCGCCAGCAGCTTGACGGGACTAGCGGGAGTAACAGATACGCAGTATTTT.

This clonotype was counted many times. This chain joins TRBV28 and TRBJ1-1, with TRBD1 matching over 7 bases. V lost 1 base and J lost 6; bases outside the gene matches: 5. This CDR3 comprises 14 residues. The V gene's germline CDR1 is MDHEN and CDR2 SYDVKM. The CDR3 DNA is TGTGCCAGCAGTTTATCCCAGGGGGGGGCTGAAGCTTTCTTT. Protein: CASSLSQGGAEAFF.

This clonotype was counted ten times or more. This CDR3 reads CASSSLGLHNSPLHF. The CDR3 coding sequence is TGTGCCAGCAGCTCGCTCGGACTTCATAATTCACCCCTCCACTTT. The chain links TRBV7-3 to TRBJ1-6; unclear D gene. Germline values: CDR1 SGHTA, CDR2 FQGTGA. The V gene lost 4 bases and the J gene lost 5 bases, with 12 bases spanning the gap. This CDR3 contains 15 residues.

This clonotype was counted many times. The CDR3 nucleotides are TGTGCCAGCAGTGCCCCGGACGGTGACTCTGGGGCCAACGTCCTGACTTTC. Translating gives CASSAPDGDSGANVLTF. This chain uses TRBV6-4 with TRBJ2-6; the D is unclear. CDR1 MRHNA and CDR2 SNTAGT come from the germline V gene. The length of the CDR3 is 17 residues. The V end lost 4 bases, the J end lost 0 bases, and 13 bases lay between the germline ends.

This clonotype showed up many times. The CDR3 DNA reads as TGTGCCAGCGGGTCCGGGCTAGCGATAAATGAGCAGTTCTTC. Translated, it gives CASGSGLAINEQFF. The chain is built from TRBV27 and TRBJ2-1, with D possibly matching TRBD2 (6 bases). From germline, CDR1 is MNHEY and CDR2 SMNVEV (reference sequence). V lost 8 bases and J lost 7, with 18 bases in between. The CDR3 loop spans 14 amino acids.

This clonotype was detected ten times or more. The rearrangement uses TRBV12-3 or TRBV12-4 and TRBJ2-1; 8 nucleotides line up with TRBD2. After removal of 6 bases from V and 4 bases from J, the junction contained 8 bases not matched to a gene. The CDR3 loop spans 15 amino acids. DNA of the CDR3: TGTGCCAGCAGCCTCCTAGCGGGCGTATACAATGAGCAGTTCTTC. Protein sequence: CASSLLAGVYNEQFF.

This clonotype has ten or more counts. The chain's CDR3 is CASSPRQGTDTQYF. The DNA for the CDR3 is TGCGCCAGCAGCCCGCGACAGGGTACAGATACGCAGTATTTT. The chain carries TRBV5-1 and TRBJ2-3, with TRBD1 identical over 7 bases. Unmatched junction bases numbered 5, after V lost 4 bases and J lost 3 bases. The CDR3 runs to 14 residues. CDR1 is SGHRS, CDR2 YFSETQ, per germline.

This clonotype has a count of ten or more. The chain combines TRBV11-2 with TRBJ2-5, with 10 positions matching TRBD2. Germline V lookup: CDR1 SGHAT, CDR2 FQNNGV. The CDR3 is 17 residues long. Germline trimming cut 4 bases from V and 2 bases from J; bases unmatched to any gene: 10. The CDR3 DNA is TGTGCCAGCAGCTCAGAGGTAGCGGGGGGCGATCAAGAGACCCAGTACTTC. It codes for CASSSEVAGGDQETQYF.

This clonotype came up many times. The chain joins TRBV12-3 or TRBV12-4 to TRBJ2-3; D may correspond to TRBD1 or TRBD2 (6 bases each). Trimming stripped 6 bases from V and 3 bases from J, with 10 bases between. CDR3 length equals 13 residues. CDR3 coding DNA: TGTGCCAGCAGCCAGGGGAGGACAGATACGCAGTATTTT. Its translation: CASSQGRTDTQYF.

This clonotype has a count of ten or more. The chain carries TRBV5-1 and TRBJ2-3; D is possibly TRBD1 (5 bases). V lost 0 bases and J lost 11, with 19 bases in between. The CDR3 length is 15 residues. CDR1 is SGHRS and CDR2 is YFSETQ in the germline V gene. DNA of the CDR3: TGCGCCAGCAGCTTGGAGAGTATGGGGCTCGTATGGCAGTATTTT. Its translation: CASSLESMGLVWQYF.

Many counts were recorded for this clonotype. The J gene is TRBJ2-1, the V gene TRBV5-1; TRBD2 aligns across 12 bases. Germline assignment: CDR1 SGHRS and CDR2 YFSETQ. This CDR3 comprises 24 residues. V was pared by 1 base and J by 9 bases, with 32 bases of the junction left unmatched. The CDR3 loop reads CASSLPSPSWTSGARGYVVGEQFF. The DNA of the CDR3 is TGCGCCAGCAGCTTGCCCTCCCCTAGCTGGACTAGCGGGGCCCGAGGCTACGTAGTCGGTGAGCAGTTCTTC.

This clonotype was detected ten times or more. The V call is TRBV6-6, the J call TRBJ1-1; D is possibly TRBD1 (5 bases). V lost 5 bases and J 1 base, leaving 11 bases between the germline ends. Germline V gives CDR1 MNHNY, CDR2 SVGAGI (reference sequence). The CDR3 length is 14 residues. The CDR3 DNA reads as TGTGCCAGCAGTCTACAGGACCAGAACACTGAAGCTTTCTTT. Its protein is CASSLQDQNTEAFF.